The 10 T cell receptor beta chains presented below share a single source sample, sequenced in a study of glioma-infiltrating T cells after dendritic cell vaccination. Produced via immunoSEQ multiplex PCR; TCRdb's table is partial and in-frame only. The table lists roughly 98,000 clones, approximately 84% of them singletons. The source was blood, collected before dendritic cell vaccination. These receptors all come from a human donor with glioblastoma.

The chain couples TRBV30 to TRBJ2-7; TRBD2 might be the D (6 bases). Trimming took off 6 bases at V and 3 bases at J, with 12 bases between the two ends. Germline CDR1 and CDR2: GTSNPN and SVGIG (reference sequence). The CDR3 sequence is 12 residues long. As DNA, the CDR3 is TGTGCCTGTGGACTAACCCTCTACGAGCAGTACTTC. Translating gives CACGLTLYEQYF.

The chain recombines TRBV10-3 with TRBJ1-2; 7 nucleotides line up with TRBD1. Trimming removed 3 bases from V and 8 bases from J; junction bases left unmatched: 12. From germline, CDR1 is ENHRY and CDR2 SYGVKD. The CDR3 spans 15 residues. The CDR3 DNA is TGTGCCATCAGTGATATGGCGACAGGGACGGGGGGCTACACCTTC. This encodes CAISDMATGTGGYTF.

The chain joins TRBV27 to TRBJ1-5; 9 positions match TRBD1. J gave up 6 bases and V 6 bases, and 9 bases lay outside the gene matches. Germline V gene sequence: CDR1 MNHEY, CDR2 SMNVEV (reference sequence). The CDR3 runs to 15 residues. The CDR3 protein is CASSPRTGAGQPQHF. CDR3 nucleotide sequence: TGTGCCAGCAGCCCCCGGACAGGGGCTGGTCAGCCCCAGCATTTT.

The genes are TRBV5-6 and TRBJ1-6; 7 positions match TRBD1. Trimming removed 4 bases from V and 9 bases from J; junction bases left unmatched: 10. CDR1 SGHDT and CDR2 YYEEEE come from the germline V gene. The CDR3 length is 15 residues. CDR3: CASSDRTGGISPLHF. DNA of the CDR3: TGTGCCAGCAGCGACAGGACAGGTGGGATTTCACCCCTCCACTTT.

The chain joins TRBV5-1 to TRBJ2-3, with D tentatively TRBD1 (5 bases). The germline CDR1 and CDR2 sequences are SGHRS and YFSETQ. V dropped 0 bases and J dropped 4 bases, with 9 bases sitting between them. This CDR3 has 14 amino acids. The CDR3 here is CASSLDSRADTQYF. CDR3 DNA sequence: TGCGCCAGCAGCTTGGATTCCAGGGCAGATACGCAGTATTTT.

Written as DNA, the CDR3 is TGTGCCAGCAGACACCGGGACAGGGTCTACGAGCAGTACTTC. Amino acids: CASRHRDRVYEQYF. The chain joins TRBV6-1 to TRBJ2-7, with 9 positions matching TRBD1. With V trimmed by 6 bases and J by 3 bases, 6 bases remained unmatched. The CDR3 consists of 14 residues. Germline loops: CDR1 MNHNS, CDR2 SASEGT.

This chain's CDR3 is CASSLTQGRGDQETQYF. DNA for the CDR3: TGCGCCAGCAGCTTGACCCAGGGCCGGGGGGACCAAGAGACCCAGTACTTC. The gene calls are TRBV5-1 and TRBJ2-5; 7 bases line up with TRBD2. This CDR3 is built from 17 residues. Unmatched junction bases numbered 9, after V lost 1 base and J lost 0 bases. Looked up from germline, CDR1 is SGHRS and CDR2 is YFSETQ. Variable domain in full (rest from reference TRBV5-1 and TRBJ2-5): KAGVTQTPRYLIKTRGQQVTLSCSPISGHRSVSWYQQTPGQGLQFLFEYFSETQRNKGNFPGRFSGRQFSNSRSEMNVSTLELGDSALYLCASSLTQGRGDQETQYFGPGTRLLVL.

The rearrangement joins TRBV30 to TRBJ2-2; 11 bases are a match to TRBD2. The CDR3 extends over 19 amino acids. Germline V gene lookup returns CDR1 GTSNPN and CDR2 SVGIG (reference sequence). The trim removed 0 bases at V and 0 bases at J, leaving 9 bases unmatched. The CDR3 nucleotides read TGTGCCTGGAGTGTATATCGTAGCGGGAGGGCCCCGAACACCGGGGAGCTGTTTTTT. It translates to CAWSVYRSGRAPNTGELFF.

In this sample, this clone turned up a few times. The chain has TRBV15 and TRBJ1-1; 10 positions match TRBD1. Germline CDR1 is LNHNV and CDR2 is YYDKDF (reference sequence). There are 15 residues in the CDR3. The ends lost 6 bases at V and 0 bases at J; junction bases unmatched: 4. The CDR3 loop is CATSWDRGLNTEAFF. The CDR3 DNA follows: TGTGCCACCAGTTGGGACAGGGGACTGAACACTGAAGCTTTCTTT.

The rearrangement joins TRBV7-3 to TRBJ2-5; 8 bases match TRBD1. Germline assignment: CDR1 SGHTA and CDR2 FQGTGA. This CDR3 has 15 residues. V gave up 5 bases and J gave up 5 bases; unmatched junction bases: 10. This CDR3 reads CASSPMGQVFETQYF. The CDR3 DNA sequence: TGTGCCAGCAGCCCTATGGGACAGGTTTTTGAGACCCAGTACTTC.